The table lists the clone carrying this T cell receptor (beta chain) with a count of one. These data belong to a study of blood T cell repertoires in COVID-19. The table came from immunoSEQ multiplex PCR; TCRdb's copy has only in-frame clones and leaves some out. The sample lists more than 150,000 clones; roughly three quarters were seen once. Germline loops: CDR1 SNHLY, CDR2 FYNNEI. With 4 bases removed from V and 6 bases from J, the gap between germline ends came to 12 bases. CDR3 length: 13 residues. The V gene is TRBV2, the J gene TRBJ1-2; a weak D match, TRBD1 (5 bases). The specimen was PBMCs or T cells enriched from blood (not recorded which). This sequence was found in a man between 60 and 70 years old who had been exposed to COVID-19. CDR3 DNA sequence: TGTGCCAGCAGTGGGGTGACAGATCATGGCTACACCTTC. Residues: CASSGVTDHGYTF.